This T cell receptor beta chain was identified in a study of tumor-infiltrating lymphocytes in primary liver carcinoma. Study context: Primary liver carcinoma in the patients was surgically resected.

CDR1 and CDR2 from the germline V gene are SEHNR and FQNEAQ (reference sequence). This CDR3 spans 16 amino acids. V lost 1 base and J lost 4; bases outside the gene matches: 4. On this clonotype itself: The antigen is not known.

In addition to blood RNA drawn from unsorted whole blood, germline DNA was extracted. Chronic HBV infection, untreated so far, was present in the patients. Starting material of roughly 0.45 ug total RNA yielded TCR beta cDNA via a constant-region primer. Amplification in three nested multiplex PCR rounds with slightly modified ARM-PCR gave rise to TCR beta libraries. Investigators reported that the first two PCR rounds, at 10 cycles each, used TRBV1-TRBV30 forward primers with a C-beta reverse primer. TCRdb re-derived calls from the multiplex PCR reads in MiXCR, one entry per CDR3 protein. The sample lists 200,000 or so distinct CDR3 sequences, less than 65% occurring once. Findings and caveats of the study: Tumor region pairs shared more overlap than did tumor-adjacent and tumor-blood pairs.

The TCR originated in a woman between 55 and 75 years old with primary liver carcinoma and hepatitis B virus infection. The chain couples TRBV7-9 to TRBJ2-7; TRBD2 matches 13 bases. Sequencing input: peripheral blood. CDR3 sequence: CASSLGWTSGSYEQYF. Here the CDR3 DNA reads TGTGCCAGCAGCTTAGGGTGGACTAGCGGGAGTTACGAGCAGTACTTC.